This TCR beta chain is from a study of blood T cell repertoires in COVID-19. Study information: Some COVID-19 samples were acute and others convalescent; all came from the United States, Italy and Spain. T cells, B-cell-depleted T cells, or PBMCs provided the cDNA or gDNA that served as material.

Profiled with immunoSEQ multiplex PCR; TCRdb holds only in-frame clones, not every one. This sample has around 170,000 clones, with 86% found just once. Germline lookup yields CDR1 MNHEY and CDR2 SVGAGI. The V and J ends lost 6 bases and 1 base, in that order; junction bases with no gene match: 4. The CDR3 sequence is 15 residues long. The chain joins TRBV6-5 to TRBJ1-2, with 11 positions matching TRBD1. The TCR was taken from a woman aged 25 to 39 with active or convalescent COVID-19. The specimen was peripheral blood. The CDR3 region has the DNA TGTGCCAGCAGCTGGGACAGGGGGGTTAACTATGGCTACACCTTC. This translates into CASSWDRGVNYGYTF.